These 9 T cell receptor beta chains share one sample of origin, sequenced in a study of shared clonotypes between healthy human individuals. Assay used: immunoSEQ multiplex PCR; TCRdb lists only in-frame clones, some missing. The data show some 700,000 clones, with about 90% seen just once and more than 30% held by the top ten. The sequencing input was memory CD8+ T cells from PBMCs. Subset: CD45RO+ cells pooled with CCR7-negative TemRA cells. The source of these receptors is a man between 18 and 29 years old in good health. Some clones in this sample may be carry-over from other donors' samples.

J is TRBJ1-2 and V is TRBV10-2; D gene uncertain. Between the trimmed V and J ends, which lost 4 bases and 8 bases, there was a span of 14 bases. This CDR3 contains 13 residues. Germline V CDR1 and CDR2: WSHSY, SAAADI. CDR3 sequence: CASSVRTPAGYTF. The CDR3 DNA reads as TGCGCCAGCAGTGTGCGGACCCCGGCGGGCTACACCTTC.

This chain uses TRBV19 with TRBJ2-1, with 8 bases matching TRBD1. This CDR3 is 15 amino acids long. V was pared by 4 bases and J by 6 bases, with 8 bases of the junction left unmatched. Germline V gives CDR1 LNHDA, CDR2 SQIVND (reference sequence). The CDR3 DNA is TGTGCCAGTAGTAGATCGCGCGGACAGGGCAATGAGCAGTTCTTC. It yields the protein CASSRSRGQGNEQFF.

V usage is TRBV27 and J usage is TRBJ1-2; TRBD1 agrees at 9 bases. The junction had 7 bases not matched to a gene; V was cut back by 0 bases and J by 5 bases. Germline loops: CDR1 MNHEY, CDR2 SMNVEV (reference sequence). This CDR3 is built from 16 residues. CDR3 region: CASSLSRTGAWYGYTF. DNA of the CDR3: TGTGCCAGCAGTTTATCGAGGACAGGGGCTTGGTATGGCTACACCTTC.

CDR3: CARSAEGTSGSWTGELFF. The CDR3 DNA reads as TGTGCCAGAAGCGCAGAAGGGACTAGCGGGAGTTGGACCGGGGAGCTGTTTTTT. This chain connects TRBV5-3 to TRBJ2-2, with TRBD2 matching 14 bases. TRBV5-3 is marked as an open reading frame, function uncertain. With V trimmed by 4 bases and J by 5 bases, 10 bases remained unmatched. The CDR3 runs to 18 residues.

The chain links TRBV7-9 to TRBJ2-1, with TRBD2 matching over 10 bases. V lost 3 bases, J lost 4 bases, and 3 bases stayed unmatched. The CDR3 totals 15 residues. Germline-derived CDR1 and CDR2 are SEHNR and FQNEAQ (reference sequence). DNA for the CDR3: TGTGCCAGCAGCTTCACTAGCGGGAAATACAATGAGCAGTTCTTC. It yields the protein CASSFTSGKYNEQFF.

The V gene is TRBV28, the J gene TRBJ2-3; 7 bases are shared with TRBD2. The CDR3 covers 17 residues. Germline V gene sequence: CDR1 MDHEN, CDR2 SYDVKM. V lost 7 bases, J lost 4 bases, and 17 bases stayed unmatched. DNA for the CDR3: TGTGCCAGCACAAATTTAGAAGTGGGAGGGCCGTCAGATACGCAGTATTTT. Translation gives CASTNLEVGGPSDTQYF. The full variable domain, with the rest looked up from reference TRBV28 and TRBJ2-3, is DVKVTQSSRYLVKRTGEKVFLECVQDMDHENMFWYRQDPGLGLRLIYFSYDVKMKEKGDIPEGYSVSREKKERFSLILESASTNQTSMYLCASTNLEVGGPSDTQYFGPGTRLTVL.

V usage is TRBV7-9 and J usage is TRBJ2-3; TRBD2 matches at 12 bases. With V trimmed by 3 bases and J by 4 bases, 5 bases remained unmatched. Germline V lookup: CDR1 SEHNR, CDR2 FQNEAQ (reference sequence). CDR3 size: 16 residues. The CDR3 spells CASSFRTSGNSDTQYF. CDR3 nucleotides: TGTGCCAGCAGCTTCCGGACTAGCGGGAATTCAGATACGCAGTATTTT.

The chain has TRBV6-6 and TRBJ2-2, with D possibly being TRBD2 (6 bases). Trimming removed 2 bases at V and 7 bases at J, with 14 bases between. The CDR3 totals 15 residues. Germline CDR1 MNHNY, CDR2 SVGAGI (reference sequence). The CDR3 bases are TGTGCCAGCAGTTACGTCCGGGAGATCGTCGGGGAGCTGTTTTTT. Translation gives CASSYVREIVGELFF.

V gene TRBV4-3 combines with J gene TRBJ1-3; a possible D gene is TRBD1 (6 bases). The CDR3 is made up of 17 amino acids. Trimming removed 3 bases from V and 4 bases from J, with 19 bases in between. Germline V lookup: CDR1 LGHNA, CDR2 YSLEER. The CDR3 is CASSQARRGQLGNTIYF. The CDR3 region has the DNA TGCGCCAGCAGCCAGGCCCGGAGGGGACAACTGGGAAACACCATATATTTT.